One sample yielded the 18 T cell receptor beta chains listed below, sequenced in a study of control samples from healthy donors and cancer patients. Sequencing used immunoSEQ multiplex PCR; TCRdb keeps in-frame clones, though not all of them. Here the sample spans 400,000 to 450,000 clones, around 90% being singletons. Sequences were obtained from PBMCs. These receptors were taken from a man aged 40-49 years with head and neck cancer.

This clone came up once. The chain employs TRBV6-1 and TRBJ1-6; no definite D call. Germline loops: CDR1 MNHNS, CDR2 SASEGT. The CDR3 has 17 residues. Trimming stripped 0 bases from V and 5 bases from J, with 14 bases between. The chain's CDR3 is CASSEALWGSDNSPLHF. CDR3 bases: TGTGCCAGCAGTGAAGCGCTCTGGGGTTCGGATAATTCACCCCTCCACTTT.

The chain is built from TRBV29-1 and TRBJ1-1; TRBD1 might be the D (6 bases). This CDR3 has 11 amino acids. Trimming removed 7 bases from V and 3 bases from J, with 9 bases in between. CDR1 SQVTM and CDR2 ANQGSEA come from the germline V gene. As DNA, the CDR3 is TGCAGCGCCACAGGGTACACTGAAGCTTTCTTT. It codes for CSATGYTEAFF.

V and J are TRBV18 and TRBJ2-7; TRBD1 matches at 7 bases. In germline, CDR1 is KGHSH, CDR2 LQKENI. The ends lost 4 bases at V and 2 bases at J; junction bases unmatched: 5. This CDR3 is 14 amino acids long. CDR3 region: CASSQGQDPYEQYF. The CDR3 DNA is TGTGCCAGCTCACAAGGACAGGACCCCTACGAGCAGTACTTC.

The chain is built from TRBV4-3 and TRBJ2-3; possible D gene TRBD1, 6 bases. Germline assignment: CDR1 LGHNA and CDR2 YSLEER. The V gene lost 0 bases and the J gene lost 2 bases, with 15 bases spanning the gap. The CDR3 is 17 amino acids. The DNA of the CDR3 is TGCGCCAGCAGCCAAGATTCGACAGGACTTCCCACAGATACGCAGTATTTT. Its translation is CASSQDSTGLPTDTQYF.

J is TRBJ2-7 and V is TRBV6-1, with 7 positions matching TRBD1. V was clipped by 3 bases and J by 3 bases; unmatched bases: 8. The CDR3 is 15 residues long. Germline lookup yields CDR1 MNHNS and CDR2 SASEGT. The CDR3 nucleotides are TGTGCCAGCAGTGATCCACAGGGGCCTTACTACGAGCAGTACTTC. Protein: CASSDPQGPYYEQYF.

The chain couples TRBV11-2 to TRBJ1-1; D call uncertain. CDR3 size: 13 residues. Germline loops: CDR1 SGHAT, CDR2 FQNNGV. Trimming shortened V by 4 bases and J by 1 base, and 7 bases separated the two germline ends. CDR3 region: CASSSWENTEAFF. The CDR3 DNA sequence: TGTGCCAGCAGCTCTTGGGAGAACACTGAAGCTTTCTTT.

The CDR3 protein is CASSYRGAGANEQFF. The CDR3 DNA is TGTGCCAGCAGTTACCGGGGGGCCGGGGCCAATGAGCAGTTCTTC. The gene calls are TRBV6-5 and TRBJ2-1, with D maybe TRBD2 (7 bases). The CDR3 loop spans 15 amino acids. V was clipped by 2 bases and J by 6 bases, with 14 bases between them. The germline gives CDR1 MNHEY, CDR2 SVGAGI.

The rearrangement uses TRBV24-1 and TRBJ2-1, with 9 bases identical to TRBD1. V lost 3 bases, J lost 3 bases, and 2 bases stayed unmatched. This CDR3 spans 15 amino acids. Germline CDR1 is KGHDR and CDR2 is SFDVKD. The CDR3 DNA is TGTGCCACCAGTGATAAGGACAGGGGCTACAATGAGCAGTTCTTC. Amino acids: CATSDKDRGYNEQFF.

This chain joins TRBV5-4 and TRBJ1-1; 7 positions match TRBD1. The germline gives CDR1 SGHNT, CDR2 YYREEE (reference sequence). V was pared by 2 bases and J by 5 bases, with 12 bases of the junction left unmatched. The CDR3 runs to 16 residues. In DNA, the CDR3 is TGTGCCAGCAGCTTTGCACAGGGGAGCGGAGATACTGAAGCTTTCTTT. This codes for CASSFAQGSGDTEAFF.

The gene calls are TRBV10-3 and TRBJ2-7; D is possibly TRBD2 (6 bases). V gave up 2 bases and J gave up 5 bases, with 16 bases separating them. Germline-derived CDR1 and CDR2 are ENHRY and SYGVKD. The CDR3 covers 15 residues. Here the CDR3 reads CAISENPGRMNEQYF. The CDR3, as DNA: TGTGCCATCAGTGAGAACCCAGGGAGGATGAACGAGCAGTACTTC.

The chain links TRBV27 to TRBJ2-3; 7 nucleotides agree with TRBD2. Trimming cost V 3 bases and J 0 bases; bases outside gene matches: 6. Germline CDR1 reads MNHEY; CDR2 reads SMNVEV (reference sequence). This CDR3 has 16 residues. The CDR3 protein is CASSLGGVASTDTQYF. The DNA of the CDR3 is TGTGCCAGCAGTTTGGGAGGGGTGGCTAGCACAGATACGCAGTATTTT.

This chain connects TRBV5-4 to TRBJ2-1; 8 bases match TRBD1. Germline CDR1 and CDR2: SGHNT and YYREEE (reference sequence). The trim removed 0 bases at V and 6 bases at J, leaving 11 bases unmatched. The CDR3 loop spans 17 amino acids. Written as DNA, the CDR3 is TGTGCCAGCAGCTTGGCCCGAGACAGGGGCCGTTCCAATGAGCAGTTCTTC. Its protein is CASSLARDRGRSNEQFF.

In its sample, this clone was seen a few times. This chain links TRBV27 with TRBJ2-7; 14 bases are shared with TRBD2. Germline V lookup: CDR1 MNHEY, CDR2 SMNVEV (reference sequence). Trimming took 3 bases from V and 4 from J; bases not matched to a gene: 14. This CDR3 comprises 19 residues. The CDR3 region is CASSFRRTSGRQAPYEQYF. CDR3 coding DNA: TGTGCCAGCAGTTTTCGTAGGACTAGCGGGAGGCAAGCCCCTTACGAGCAGTACTTC.

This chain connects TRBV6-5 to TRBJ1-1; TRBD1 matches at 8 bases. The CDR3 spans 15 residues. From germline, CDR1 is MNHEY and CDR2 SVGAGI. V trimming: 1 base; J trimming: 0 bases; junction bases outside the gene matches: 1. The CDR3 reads CASSYYRGVNTEAFF. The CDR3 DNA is TGTGCCAGCAGTTACTACAGGGGGGTGAACACTGAAGCTTTCTTT.

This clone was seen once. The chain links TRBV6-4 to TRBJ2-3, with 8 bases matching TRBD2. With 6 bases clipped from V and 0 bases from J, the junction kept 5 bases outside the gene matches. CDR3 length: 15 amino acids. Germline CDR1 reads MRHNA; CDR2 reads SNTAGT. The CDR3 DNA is TGTGCCAGCAGACCCGGGACTAGGAGCACAGATACGCAGTATTTT. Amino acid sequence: CASRPGTRSTDTQYF.

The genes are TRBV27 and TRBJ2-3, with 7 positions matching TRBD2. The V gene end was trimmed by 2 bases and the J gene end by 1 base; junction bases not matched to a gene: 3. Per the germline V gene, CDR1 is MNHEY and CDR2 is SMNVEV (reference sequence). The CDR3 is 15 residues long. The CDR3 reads CASSLAGVRTDTQYF. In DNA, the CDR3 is TGTGCCAGCAGTTTAGCGGGAGTACGCACAGATACGCAGTATTTT.

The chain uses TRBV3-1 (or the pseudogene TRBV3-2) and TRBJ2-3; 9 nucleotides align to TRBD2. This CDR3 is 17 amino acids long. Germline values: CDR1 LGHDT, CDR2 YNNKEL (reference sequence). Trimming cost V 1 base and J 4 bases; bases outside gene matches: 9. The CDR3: CASSQGVIAGVADTQYF. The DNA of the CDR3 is TGTGCCAGCAGCCAAGGAGTAATAGCGGGAGTAGCAGATACGCAGTATTTT.

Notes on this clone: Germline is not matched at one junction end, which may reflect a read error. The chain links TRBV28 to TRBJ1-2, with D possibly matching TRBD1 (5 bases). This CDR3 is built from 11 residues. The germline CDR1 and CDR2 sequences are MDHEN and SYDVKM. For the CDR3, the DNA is TGTGCCAGCAGTCCACCGACAGCCGTTAGCTTC. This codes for CASSPPTAVSF.